This T cell receptor (beta chain) was profiled in a study of PD-1 blockade in classical Hodgkin lymphoma. Sequencing was performed with immunoSEQ multiplex PCR; in TCRdb, only in-frame clones are kept and a portion is missing. Of approximately 25,000 clones listed, roughly 84% are singletons. Relapse was seen in all patients after autologous stem cell transplantation, and brentuximab vedotin exposure was variable. Magnetic depletion of unwanted cells isolated CD4+ T cells from thawed PBMCs. Complete response, partial response or progressive disease made up the best responses. Comment on this clone: Antigen: not known.

Whole-study findings and limits: Relapsed/refractory patients reportedly had the lowest baseline TCR diversity, below newly diagnosed patients, who were below healthy donors. With respect to the repertoire differences, their causes, possibly disease activity or prior therapy, remain undefined.

V lost 5 bases to trimming and J lost 2 bases, with 6 bases between them. The CDR3 loop spans 13 amino acids. Germline CDR1 and CDR2: SGHAT and FQNNGV. The chain employs TRBV11-2 and TRBJ2-2; perhaps TRBD2 as D (5 bases). Material: CD4+ T cells from blood, obtained at baseline. The source of this sequence is a human donor with classical Hodgkin lymphoma. CDR3 in DNA: TGTGCCAGCAGCACGGGAAACACCGGGGAGCTGTTTTTT. Encoded protein: CASSTGNTGELFF.